The entry below describes one T cell receptor beta chain. Its antigen is unknown. CDR1 LGHNT and CDR2 FRNRAP come from the germline V gene. The CDR3 length is 17 residues. J gave up 4 bases and V 1 base, and 10 bases lay outside the gene matches. These data are taken from a study of pediatric ulcerative colitis. Study-level results: No controls had the two rectal clonotypes shared by ulcerative colitis patients. Acute severe colitis showed lower rectal diversity from clonal expansions.

Up to 500,000 reads were sequenced per sample. The table came from immunoSEQ multiplex PCR; TCRdb's copy has only in-frame clones and leaves some out. The table has 57,000 or so clones, 85% to 90% seen once. This chain joins TRBV12-5 and TRBJ1-2; 9 positions match TRBD1. This sequence was found in a boy under 18 who was a control in a study of pediatric ulcerative colitis. The material sequenced was blood. CDR3 sequence reads: CASGLGGQGASGYGYTF. CDR3 DNA sequence: TGTGCTAGTGGTTTGGGGGGACAGGGTGCCTCGGGCTATGGCTACACCTTC.